The 10 T cell receptor beta chains below all came from one sample that was sequenced in a study of blood T cell repertoires in COVID-19 (dated by TCRdb to the early 2020s). The protocol used for the library was the immunoSEQ multiplex PCR assay. TCRdb obtained this table from immuneACCESS and retained in-frame rearrangements with V and J assigned. These tables miss some clones; where compared with another copy, unresolved V genes account for less than half of the shortfall, and the remainder is unexplained. The sample records about 250,000 clones, 70% to 80% of which are singletons. The ten largest account for 3.3% of the sample. Sequencing was done on a sample of peripheral blood. These receptors originate from a woman of 80 years or more with acute or convalescent COVID-19.

The V and J genes are TRBV3-1 (or the pseudogene TRBV3-2) and TRBJ1-4, with a weak D call TRBD1 (6 bases). V was shortened by 4 bases and J by 0 bases, with 18 bases between the two germline ends. Germline V CDR1 and CDR2: LGHDT, YNNKEL (reference sequence). This CDR3 comprises 18 residues. The CDR3, as DNA: TGTGCCAGCAGCCCAAGGGGGACCCGCCTTGCAACTAATGAAAAACTGTTTTTT. Translated: CASSPRGTRLATNEKLFF.

The rearrangement uses TRBV6-5 and TRBJ2-5; a possible D gene is TRBD2 (5 bases). The germline V gene has CDR1 MNHEY and CDR2 SVGAGI. CDR3 length: 14 amino acids. Trimming pared 6 bases from V and 5 bases from J, leaving 16 bases between. CDR3 sequence (DNA): TGTGCCAGCAGAAACGGCGGGCCTGGGGAGACCCAGTACTTC. It encodes CASRNGGPGETQYF.

This clone was found a few times. The chain employs TRBV3-1 (or the pseudogene TRBV3-2) and TRBJ2-7, with 7 bases fitting TRBD1. J was trimmed by 4 bases and V by 4 bases; bases with no gene match: 19. The germline V gene encodes CDR1 LGHDT and CDR2 YNNKEL (reference sequence). This CDR3 spans 18 amino acids. The CDR3: CASSRYSGTAAEIYEQYF. In DNA form, the CDR3 reads TGTGCCAGCAGCCGTTATTCCGGGACAGCCGCCGAAATATACGAGCAGTACTTC.

The CDR3 sequence: CASRPRAGLSEKLFF. Written as DNA, the CDR3 is TGTGCCAGCAGACCCAGAGCAGGTTTAAGTGAAAAACTGTTTTTT. This rearrangement joins TRBV6-5 to TRBJ1-4; no definite D call. Trimming removed 6 bases at V and 7 bases at J, with 18 bases between. Germline lookup yields CDR1 MNHEY and CDR2 SVGAGI. The CDR3 spans 15 residues.

CDR3 protein: CASSYWTDPEAFF. DNA for the CDR3: TGTGCCAGCAGTTACTGGACTGATCCCGAAGCTTTCTTT. The V gene is TRBV6-6, the J gene TRBJ1-1; no definite D call. Trimming left V 1 base short and J 8 bases short, with 11 bases between. Germline V lookup: CDR1 MNHNY, CDR2 SVGAGI (reference sequence). This CDR3 region has 13 residues.

This chain links TRBV30 with TRBJ1-5; D possibly corresponds to TRBD1 (5 bases). The CDR3 runs to 12 residues. CDR1 is GTSNPN and CDR2 is SVGIG in the germline V gene (reference sequence). The V end lost 5 bases, the J end lost 4 bases, and 9 bases lay between the germline ends. CDR3 sequence (DNA): TGTGCCTGGGCTAGGGGAAATCAGCCCCAGCATTTT. Amino acid sequence: CAWARGNQPQHF.

The chain is built from TRBV9 and TRBJ2-5, with D maybe TRBD1 (6 bases). Trimming pared 1 base from V and 0 bases from J, leaving 10 bases between. CDR1 and CDR2 from the germline V gene are SGDLS and YYNGEE. This CDR3 contains 15 residues. CDR3 sequence reads: CASSVLGQYQETQYF. DNA for the CDR3: TGTGCCAGCAGCGTACTTGGACAGTACCAAGAGACCCAGTACTTC.

Here the CDR3 DNA reads TGCGCCAGCAGCTACGGACAGGGCGCCAACACCGGGGAGCTGTTTTTT. Translating gives CASSYGQGANTGELFF. The chain combines TRBV5-1 with TRBJ2-2, with 8 bases lining up with TRBD1. V shed 3 bases and J 2 bases; nucleotides not matched to a gene: 6. CDR1 is SGHRS, CDR2 YFSETQ, per germline. The CDR3 is 16 amino acids.

This clone was counted a few times. The chain joins TRBV3-1 (or the pseudogene TRBV3-2) to TRBJ1-1; 7 positions match TRBD1. This CDR3 region has 15 residues. Germline CDR1 is LGHDT and CDR2 is YNNKEL (reference sequence). V gave up 4 bases and J gave up 4 bases; unmatched junction bases: 9. DNA for the CDR3: TGTGCCAGCAGCCGAACTCAGGGGGGTGGCACTGAAGCTTTCTTT. As protein: CASSRTQGGGTEAFF.

This clone has a single count. J is TRBJ2-7 and V is TRBV6-1, with D unresolved. In germline, CDR1 is MNHNS, CDR2 SASEGT. Trimming pared 1 base from V and 5 bases from J, leaving 9 bases between. This CDR3 has 13 residues. In nucleotides, the CDR3 is TGTGCCAGCAGTGAAGTAGTCCAAAACGAGCAGTACTTC. This codes for CASSEVVQNEQYF.